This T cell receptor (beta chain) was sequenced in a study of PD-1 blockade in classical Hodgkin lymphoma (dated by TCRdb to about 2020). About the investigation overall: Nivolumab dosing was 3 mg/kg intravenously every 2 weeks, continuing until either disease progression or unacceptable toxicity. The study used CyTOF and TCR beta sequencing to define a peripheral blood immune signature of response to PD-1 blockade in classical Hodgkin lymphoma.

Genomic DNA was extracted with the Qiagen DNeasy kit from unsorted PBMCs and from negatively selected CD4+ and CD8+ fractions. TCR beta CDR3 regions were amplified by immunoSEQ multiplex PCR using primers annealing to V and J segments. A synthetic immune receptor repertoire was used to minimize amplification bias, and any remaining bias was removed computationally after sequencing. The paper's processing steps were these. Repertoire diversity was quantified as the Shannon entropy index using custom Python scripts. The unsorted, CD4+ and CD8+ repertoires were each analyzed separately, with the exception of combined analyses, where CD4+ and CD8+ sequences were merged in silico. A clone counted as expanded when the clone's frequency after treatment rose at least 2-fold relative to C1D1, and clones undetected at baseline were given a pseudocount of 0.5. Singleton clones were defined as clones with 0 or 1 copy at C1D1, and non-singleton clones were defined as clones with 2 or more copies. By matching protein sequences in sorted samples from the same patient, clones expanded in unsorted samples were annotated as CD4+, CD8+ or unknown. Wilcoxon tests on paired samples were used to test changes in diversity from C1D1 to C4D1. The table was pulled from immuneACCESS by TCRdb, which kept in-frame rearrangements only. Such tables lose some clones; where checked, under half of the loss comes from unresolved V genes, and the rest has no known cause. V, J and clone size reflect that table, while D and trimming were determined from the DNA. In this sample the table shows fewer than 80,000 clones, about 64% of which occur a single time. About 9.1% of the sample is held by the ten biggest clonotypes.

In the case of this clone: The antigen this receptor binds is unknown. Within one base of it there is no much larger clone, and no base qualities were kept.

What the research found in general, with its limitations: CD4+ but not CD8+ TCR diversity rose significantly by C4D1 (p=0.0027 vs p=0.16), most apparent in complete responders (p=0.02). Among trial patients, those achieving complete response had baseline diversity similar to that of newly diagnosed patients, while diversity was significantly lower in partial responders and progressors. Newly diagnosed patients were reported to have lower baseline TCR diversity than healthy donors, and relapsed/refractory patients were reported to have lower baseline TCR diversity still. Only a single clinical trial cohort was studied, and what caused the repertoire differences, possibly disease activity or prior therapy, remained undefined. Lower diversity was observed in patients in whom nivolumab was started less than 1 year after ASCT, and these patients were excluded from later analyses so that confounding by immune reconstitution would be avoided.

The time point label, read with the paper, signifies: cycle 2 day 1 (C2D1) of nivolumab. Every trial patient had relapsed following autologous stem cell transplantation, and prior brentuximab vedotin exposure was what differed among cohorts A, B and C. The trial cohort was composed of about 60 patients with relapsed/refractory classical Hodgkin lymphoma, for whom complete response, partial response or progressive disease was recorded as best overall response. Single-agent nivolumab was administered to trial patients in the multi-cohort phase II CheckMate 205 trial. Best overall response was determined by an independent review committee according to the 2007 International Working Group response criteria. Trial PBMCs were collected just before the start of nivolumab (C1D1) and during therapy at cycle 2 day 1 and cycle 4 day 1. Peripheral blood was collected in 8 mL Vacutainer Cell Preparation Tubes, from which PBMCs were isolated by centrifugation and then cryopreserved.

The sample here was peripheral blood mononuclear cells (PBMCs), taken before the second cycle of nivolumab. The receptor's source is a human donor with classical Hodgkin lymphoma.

The DNA sequence is as follows: TGTGCCAGCAGTTACTCGCCACCGGGACAGGGCTACGAGCAGTACTTC. The encoded protein is CASSYSPPGQGYEQYF. The rearranged chain carries TRBV6-5 and TRBJ2-7; TRBD1 agrees with 9 junctional bases. The CDR3 holds 16 amino acids from the cysteine to the phenylalanine. The read is trimmed to its CDR3 DNA, 48 bases read in frame from base 1. Germline trimming: 0 bases from V, 3 bases from J; junction bases outside gene matches: 6. Reading the germline V gene gives CDR1 MNHEY and CDR2 SVGAGI.